Described below is a single T cell receptor beta chain sequence and its context. Its antigen remains unidentified. This sample was taken from a study of lymphopenia after photon versus proton radiotherapy. CDR1 is MGHRA and CDR2 is YSYEKL in the germline V gene. The CDR3 consists of 14 residues. Trimming stripped 2 bases from V and 0 bases from J, with 7 bases between. Regarding the study as a whole: Post-nadir TCR diversity decline inversely tracked overall survival among those who died. Survival link was tested only in deceased patients; proton benefit remains a possibility.

Sequencing used immunoSEQ multiplex PCR; TCRdb keeps in-frame clones, though not all of them. Altogether around 50,000 clones are present, approximately 84% being singletons, with the ten largest covering around 2%. This sequence joins TRBV4-1 and TRBJ1-1; no firm D call. The sequence was collected from a man aged 55 to 69 with pancreatic cancer. This sample comprised peripheral blood, obtained from a patient treated with proton-based radiotherapy. CDR3 in amino acids: CASSQLGMNTEAFF. Here the CDR3 DNA reads TGCGCCAGCAGCCAACTGGGTATGAACACTGAAGCTTTCTTT.